This TCR beta chain derives from a study of technical replicates of blood from several donors. Method: immunoSEQ multiplex PCR; TCRdb's copy keeps in-frame clones and lacks some. The repertoire holds more than 55,000 clones, with roughly nine tenths as singletons. Germline values: CDR1 LNHDA, CDR2 SQIVND (reference sequence). The V and J ends lost 5 bases and 2 bases, in that order; junction bases with no gene match: 8. CDR3 length equals 16 residues. The source material was PBMCs. The origin of this receptor is a human donor in good health. Some clones in this sample may be carry-over from other donors' samples. The gene calls are TRBV19 and TRBJ2-3; 9 nucleotides line up with TRBD2. CDR3 sequence: CASSPSGALSTDTQYF. The CDR3 nucleotides read TGTGCCAGTAGTCCTAGCGGGGCCCTATCCACAGATACGCAGTATTTT.